The 20 T cell receptor beta chains below all came from one sample that was sequenced in a study of blood T cell repertoires in COVID-19. Here immunoSEQ multiplex PCR was the method, and the copy in TCRdb shows in-frame clones only, minus some. This sample yields 200,000 to 250,000 clones, of which around 80% are seen a single time; approximately 12% belongs to the top ten. Sequencing was performed on peripheral blood. The receptors originated from a woman aged 35 to 49 with acute or convalescent COVID-19.

This rearrangement joins TRBV18 to TRBJ1-4; D is unclear. Per germline, CDR1 KGHSH and CDR2 LQKENI. The CDR3 spans 14 residues. Trimming removed 3 bases at V and 7 bases at J, with 12 bases between. CDR3 sequence (DNA): TGTGCCAGCTCACCGGTCGGGAACGGTGAAAAACTGTTTTTT. Its protein is CASSPVGNGEKLFF.

The chain employs TRBV2 and TRBJ2-3, with TRBD2 matching over 12 bases. V shed 4 bases and J 5 bases; nucleotides not matched to a gene: 4. Germline CDR1 SNHLY, CDR2 FYNNEI. This CDR3 is built from 15 residues. CDR3 sequence (DNA): TGTGCCAGCAGTGGGACTAGCGGGGTTGTAGATACGCAGTATTTT. As protein: CASSGTSGVVDTQYF.

The chain joins TRBV29-1 to TRBJ2-3, with 9 bases that match TRBD1. The CDR3 sequence is 15 residues long. The ends lost 5 bases at V and 4 bases at J; junction bases unmatched: 10. Looked up from germline, CDR1 is SQVTM and CDR2 is ANQGSEA. CDR3 coding DNA: TGCAGCGTTAACTCGGACAGGGGTCCATCAGATACGCAGTATTTT. Its protein is CSVNSDRGPSDTQYF.

The chain links TRBV19 to TRBJ2-1; D perhaps matches TRBD2 (5 bases). Germline V gene sequence: CDR1 LNHDA, CDR2 SQIVND (reference sequence). V lost 2 bases and J 6 bases, leaving 14 bases between the germline ends. This CDR3 has 15 residues. The CDR3 loop is CASSIYPGLGNEQFF. Written as DNA, the CDR3 is TGTGCCAGTAGTATATACCCCGGACTGGGCAATGAGCAGTTCTTC.

This clone was found a few times. The chain is built from TRBV30 and TRBJ2-1; D remains unclear. Germline V gene data show CDR1 as GTSNPN and CDR2 as SVGIG (reference sequence). The CDR3 has 12 amino acids. With 3 bases removed from V and 6 bases from J, the gap between germline ends came to 9 bases. CDR3 protein: CAWRQLRNEQFF. In DNA, the CDR3 is TGTGCCTGGAGGCAACTCCGCAATGAGCAGTTCTTC.

This sequence joins TRBV14 and TRBJ2-2; TRBD2 matches 9 bases. This CDR3 comprises 16 residues. The junction had 4 bases not matched to a gene; V was cut back by 4 bases and J by 1 base. Germline V gene sequence: CDR1 SGHDN, CDR2 FVKESK. CDR3 DNA: TGTGCCAGCAGCCGACTAGCGGACCGGAACACCGGGGAGCTGTTTTTT. Encoded protein: CASSRLADRNTGELFF. The variable domain in full, with the rest retrieved from reference TRBV14 and TRBJ2-2, is EAGVTQFPSHSVIEKGQTVTLRCDPISGHDNLYWYRRVMGKEIKFLLHFVKESKQDESGMPNNRFLAERTGGTYSTLKVQPAELEDSGVYFCASSRLADRNTGELFFGEGSRLTVL.

This chain joins TRBV5-1 and TRBJ2-5; D might be TRBD2 (5 bases). This CDR3 has 12 amino acids. The V end was cut by 4 bases, the J end by 5 bases, with 9 bases between. Germline values: CDR1 SGHRS, CDR2 YFSETQ. CDR3 amino acids: CASSLGLETQYF. CDR3 nucleotide sequence: TGCGCCAGCAGCCTAGGACTCGAGACCCAGTACTTC.

This chain uses TRBV25-1 with TRBJ2-1; 15 nucleotides align to TRBD2. The V gene's germline CDR1 is MGHDK and CDR2 SYGVNS. The CDR3 is 18 amino acids. J lost 7 bases, V lost 4 bases, and 11 bases had no gene match. The CDR3 spells CASSAPGLAGGPRNEQFF. Here the CDR3 DNA reads TGTGCCAGCAGTGCCCCAGGACTAGCGGGAGGGCCTCGGAATGAGCAGTTCTTC.

The chain employs TRBV5-1 and TRBJ2-7; D might be TRBD2 (6 bases). CDR1 SGHRS and CDR2 YFSETQ come from the germline V gene. The CDR3 loop spans 14 amino acids. With 3 bases removed from V and 3 bases from J, the gap between germline ends came to 13 bases. The CDR3 DNA reads TGCGCCAGCAGCTGGGAGGACACTTACTACGAGCAGTACTTC. Translation: CASSWEDTYYEQYF.

The V call is TRBV18, the J call TRBJ2-1; the match to TRBD2 covers 11 bases. The CDR3 is 16 residues long. J gave up 9 bases and V 3 bases, and 10 bases lay outside the gene matches. The V gene's germline CDR1 is KGHSH and CDR2 LQKENI. The DNA for the CDR3 is TGTGCCAGCTCACCCTTAGCGGGAGGGCAGGTAGTTGAGCAGTTCTTC. This gives the protein CASSPLAGGQVVEQFF.

This sequence joins TRBV6-1 and TRBJ2-7; 7 positions agree with TRBD1. V trimming: 4 bases; J trimming: 3 bases; junction bases outside the gene matches: 12. Germline CDR1 and CDR2: MNHNS and SASEGT. This CDR3 is 16 amino acids long. The CDR3, as DNA: TGTGCCAGCAGTGTCCAGGTGACAGGGAAGGGCTACGAGCAGTACTTC. Protein sequence: CASSVQVTGKGYEQYF.

V usage is TRBV7-6 and J usage is TRBJ1-1, with D hard to call. CDR1 is SGHVS and CDR2 is FNYEAQ in the germline V gene. There are 15 residues in the CDR3. Deletions cut 1 base from V and 1 base from J, with 10 bases between. The chain's CDR3 is CASSLDEGPNTEAFF. As DNA, the CDR3 is TGTGCCAGCAGCTTAGACGAGGGTCCGAACACTGAAGCTTTCTTT.

This sequence joins TRBV18 and TRBJ1-1; perhaps TRBD1 as D (6 bases). The CDR3 runs to 16 residues. From germline, CDR1 is KGHSH and CDR2 LQKENI. Trimming shortened V by 6 bases and J by 6 bases, and 23 bases separated the two germline ends. This CDR3 is CASSPTPRTVGAEAFF. The CDR3 nucleotides are TGTGCCAGCTCGCCAACCCCTAGGACAGTCGGCGCTGAAGCTTTCTTT.

This clone was observed a single time. The rearrangement joins TRBV4-1 to TRBJ2-7; possibly TRBD2 for D (6 bases). The CDR3 totals 15 residues. V lost 1 base, J lost 0 bases, and 10 bases lay in between. In germline, CDR1 is MGHRA, CDR2 YSYEKL. The CDR3 spells CASSQGTGSSYEQYF. In DNA, the CDR3 is TGCGCCAGCAGCCAAGGGACCGGGAGCTCCTACGAGCAGTACTTC.

The V and J genes are TRBV5-1 and TRBJ1-6, with 9 positions matching TRBD1. V gave up 7 bases and J gave up 9 bases; unmatched junction bases: 11. The CDR3 has 15 residues. Germline CDR1 is SGHRS and CDR2 is YFSETQ. The CDR3 region has the DNA TGCGCCAGCGGACAGGGGAGTTCCTTGGGTTCACCCCTCCACTTT. Its translation: CASGQGSSLGSPLHF.

This sequence joins TRBV21-1 and TRBJ1-1; the listed D gene, TRBD1, was not tested against the DNA. TRBV21-1 is deemed a pseudogene. The CDR3 sequence is 16 residues long. CDR3 loop: CASSKVSGQGNTEAFF. Here the CDR3 DNA reads TGTGCCAGCAGCAAAGTATCGGGACAGGGGAACACTGAAGCTTTCTTT.

The V gene is TRBV27, the J gene TRBJ2-7; tentative D call: TRBD1 (5 bases). CDR1 and CDR2 from the germline V gene are MNHEY and SMNVEV (reference sequence). V shed 4 bases and J shed 2 bases, with 15 bases lying between them. The CDR3 contains 15 residues. The CDR3 DNA reads TGTGCCAGCAGTTCCTGGCAGGGTTTTACCTACGAGCAGTACTTC. Amino acid sequence: CASSSWQGFTYEQYF.

This sequence joins TRBV7-3 and TRBJ2-3; 13 positions match TRBD2. Losses at the gene ends were 1 base for V and 4 bases for J; bases not matched to a gene: 2. This CDR3 spans 16 amino acids. The germline CDR1 and CDR2 sequences are SGHTA and FQGTGA. As DNA, the CDR3 is TGTGCCAGCAGCTTAAGGACTAGCGGGGGCGCAGATACGCAGTATTTT. Its protein product is CASSLRTSGGADTQYF.

CDR3 DNA: TGTGCCAGCAGTGAACCCTCCGACAGGTCCCTTCCCTTAGGGCTGTTCTTC. It codes for CASSEPSDRSLPLGLFF. The chain employs TRBV6-1 and TRBJ2-1; weak D call: TRBD1 (6 bases). V was clipped by 2 bases and J by 15 bases, with 29 bases between them. The CDR3 sequence is 17 residues long. Germline CDR1 reads MNHNS; CDR2 reads SASEGT.

As for this clone: The same CDR3 can be traced to other DNA sequences in this sample. The chain recombines TRBV18 with TRBJ1-1; D call uncertain. V shed 3 bases and J shed 0 bases, with 8 bases lying between them. Germline CDR1 KGHSH, CDR2 LQKENI. CDR3 length: 14 amino acids. The CDR3 spells CASSPGSMNTEAFF. The CDR3 nucleotides read TGTGCCAGCTCACCGGGGAGCATGAACACTGAAGCTTTCTTT.